This TCR beta chain was captured in a study of molecular identifiers for immune sequencing clone quantification. This clonotype was detected ten times or more. TCRdb re-called the PCR reads with MiXCR, one entry per CDR3 protein. The sample lists about 68,000 distinct CDR3 sequences; around 18% were seen once. Sequencing was carried out using naive CD8+ T cells from blood, with Jurkat cell RNA spiked in. Described subset: FACS-sorted CD8+CD4-CCR7+CD45RA+ naive T cells. This receptor was obtained from a human donor in good health. Some libraries in this study had Jurkat cell RNA spiked in.

CDR3 sequence (DNA): TGTGCCAGCAGCTTACGGGGCCAGGACACAGATACGCAGTATTTT. It is translated as CASSLRGQDTDTQYF. The chain has TRBV28 and TRBJ2-3, with D tentatively TRBD1 or TRBD2 (5 bases each). This CDR3 is 15 amino acids long. Per germline, CDR1 MDHEN and CDR2 SYDVKM. V was shortened by 6 bases and J by 2 bases, with 15 bases between the two germline ends.